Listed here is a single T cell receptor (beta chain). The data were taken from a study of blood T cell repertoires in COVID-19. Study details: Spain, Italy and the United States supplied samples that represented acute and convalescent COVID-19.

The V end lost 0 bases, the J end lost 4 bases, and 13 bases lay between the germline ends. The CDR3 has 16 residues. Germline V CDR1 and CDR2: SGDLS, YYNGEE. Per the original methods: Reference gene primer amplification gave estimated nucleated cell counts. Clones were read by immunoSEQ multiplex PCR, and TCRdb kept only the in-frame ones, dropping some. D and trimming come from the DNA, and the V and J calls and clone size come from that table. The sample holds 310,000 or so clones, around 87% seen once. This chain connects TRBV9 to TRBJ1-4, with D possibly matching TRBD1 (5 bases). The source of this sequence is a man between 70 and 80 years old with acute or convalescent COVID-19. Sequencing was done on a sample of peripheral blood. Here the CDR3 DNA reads TGTGCCAGCAGCGTAGGAGGTGGGGCCCTTAATGAAAAACTGTTTTTT. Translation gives CASSVGGGALNEKLFF.